The present T cell receptor beta chain was sequenced within a study of cytomegalovirus exposure and HLA in healthy donors. The study's findings and limits: A cluster of highly shared sequence variants was likely a sequencing artifact. Later on, a genetic analysis was performed. It linked a missense variant in DCLRE1C with V- and J-gene trimming of TCR beta.

PCR primers comprised 60 Vbeta and 13 Jbeta primers. Method: immunoSEQ multiplex PCR; TCRdb's copy keeps in-frame clones and lacks some. The repertoire holds around 92,000 clones, with about four fifths as singletons. As for this clone: No antigen is known for it.

Losses at the gene ends were 7 bases for V and 0 bases for J; bases not matched to a gene: 4. The CDR3 totals 14 residues. Germline V gives CDR1 MNHEY, CDR2 SMNVEV (reference sequence). This receptor was taken from a female donor in good health and CMV-seropositive. The sequencing input was PBMCs. J is TRBJ2-7 and V is TRBV27; 9 bases line up with TRBD1. The CDR3 reads CASIGTGSSYEQYF. The CDR3 coding sequence is TGTGCCAGCATCGGGACAGGGAGCTCCTACGAGCAGTACTTC.